What follows describes a single T cell receptor (beta chain). The data were taken from a study of blood T cells in healthy people across ages. Primers used in a second PCR of about 6 to 11 cycles were a sample-barcoded 5' primer and a J-beta primer mix. TCRdb reprocessed the 5' RACE reads via MiXCR and lists one record per CDR3 protein. Here the sample spans over 750,000 distinct CDR3 sequences, roughly 25% being singletons. The same sample was also studied in work on T cells of mothers and their children. That work adds: Mothers and children who were related shared slightly more overlap than unrelated pairs, but not significantly more.

Sequenced: blood. The source is a boy younger than 18 in good health.

The CDR3 region is CSAIGGAGGTQYF. For the CDR3, the DNA is TGCAGTGCTATCGGAGGGGCCGGTGGGACCCAGTACTTC. The V and J genes are TRBV20-1 and TRBJ2-5; the D gene is possibly TRBD2 (6 bases). Germline V lookup: CDR1 DFQATT, CDR2 SNEGSKA (reference sequence). The CDR3 is made up of 13 amino acids. The germline V and J ends were trimmed by 4 bases and 7 bases, with 16 bases remaining between them.